The 23 T cell receptor beta chains given below trace back to one sample, sequenced in a study of shared clonotypes between healthy human individuals. Some clones are missing from TCRdb's copy, which holds only in-frame ones; the method was immunoSEQ multiplex PCR. The data show tens of thousands of clones, about 64% seen once. Sequencing was done on a sample of memory CD8+ T cells sorted from blood. Subset in this sample: CD45RO+ cells pooled with CCR7-negative TemRA cells. These receptors all stem from a man younger than 45 in good health.

This rearrangement joins TRBV19 to TRBJ1-5, with D possibly matching TRBD1 (6 bases). V was cut by 3 bases and J by 2 bases, with 14 bases left in between. This CDR3 region has 16 residues. Germline values: CDR1 LNHDA, CDR2 SQIVND (reference sequence). Here the CDR3 DNA reads TGTGCCAGTAGTATTGAGGGGGGCTCGGGCAATCAGCCCCAGCATTTT. The encoded protein is CASSIEGGSGNQPQHF.

This chain connects TRBV6-1 to TRBJ2-5; D might be TRBD1 or TRBD2, each matching 5 bases. Trimming left V 4 bases short and J 5 bases short, with 8 bases between. The germline CDR1 and CDR2 sequences are MNHNS and SASEGT. The length of the CDR3 is 12 residues. As DNA, the CDR3 is TGTGCCAGCAGTGTTCGGGGCGAGACCCAGTACTTC. It specifies CASSVRGETQYF.

CDR3 nucleotides: TGTGCCAGCAGCTCGTTGGTAGTCGAAAGCGGGCCCCAGCATTTT. Protein: CASSSLVVESGPQHF. V is TRBV5-8 and J is TRBJ1-5, with D unresolved. Trimming shortened V by 3 bases and J by 9 bases, and 19 bases separated the two germline ends. Germline V CDR1 and CDR2: SGHTS, YDEGEE. This CDR3 comprises 15 residues.

This clone was seen a handful of times. V gene TRBV4-1 combines with J gene TRBJ1-3; D is possibly TRBD1 (5 bases). This CDR3 has 15 amino acids. Germline values: CDR1 MGHRA, CDR2 YSYEKL. The ends were cut back, 3 bases at V and 4 bases at J, with 13 bases in the middle. CDR3 sequence (DNA): TGCGCCAGCAGCCATCCCGGGGGAGCCGGAAACACCATATATTTT. Translated: CASSHPGGAGNTIYF.

The CDR3 region is CAIRDRASNTGELFF. CDR3 sequence (DNA): TGTGCCATCAGGGACAGGGCGTCGAACACCGGGGAGCTGTTTTTT. The J gene is TRBJ2-2, the V gene TRBV10-3; 8 bases are a match to TRBD1. The V segment lost 6 bases and the J segment 0 bases; nucleotides outside the gene matches: 3. Germline lookup yields CDR1 ENHRY and CDR2 SYGVKD. The CDR3 spans 15 residues.

This clone appeared a single time. V and J are TRBV2 and TRBJ2-7; D possibly corresponds to TRBD2 (6 bases). CDR1 and CDR2 from the germline V gene are SNHLY and FYNNEI. The V gene lost 1 base and the J gene lost 3 bases, with 16 bases spanning the gap. The CDR3 consists of 16 residues. The CDR3 DNA reads as TGTGCCAGCAGTGAAGTAAATCTAGCGCTGAACTACGAGCAGTACTTC. It encodes CASSEVNLALNYEQYF.

The chain links TRBV6-5 to TRBJ2-1, with TRBD2 as a possible D gene (5 bases). The V gene's germline CDR1 is MNHEY and CDR2 SVGAGI. This CDR3 is 15 amino acids long. V was trimmed by 6 bases and J by 0 bases, leaving 12 bases between them. CDR3 in DNA: TGTGCCAGCAGAGTCTTCGGGAACTCCTACAATGAGCAGTTCTTC. It translates to CASRVFGNSYNEQFF.

CDR3 sequence reads: CASSPRQGSEQYF. The CDR3 DNA is TGTGCCAGCAGCCCCAGACAGGGTTCCGAGCAGTACTTC. The J gene is TRBJ2-7, the V gene TRBV7-6, with 7 positions matching TRBD1. The junction had 7 bases not matched to a gene; V was cut back by 5 bases and J by 6 bases. This CDR3 spans 13 amino acids. Germline values: CDR1 SGHVS, CDR2 FNYEAQ.

This clone appeared a single time. J is TRBJ2-2 and V is TRBV27; D ambiguous. This CDR3 has 15 residues. The V gene lost 8 bases and the J gene lost 4 bases, with 17 bases spanning the gap. The germline V gene encodes CDR1 MNHEY and CDR2 SMNVEV (reference sequence). The CDR3 spells CASGPTLLVTGELFF. CDR3 sequence (DNA): TGTGCCAGCGGACCAACCTTACTCGTCACCGGGGAGCTGTTTTTT.

The genes are TRBV11-3 and TRBJ2-7, with 11 positions matching TRBD1. The CDR3 runs to 14 residues. The germline V gene has CDR1 SGHNT and CDR2 YENEEA. After removal of 5 bases from V and 6 bases from J, the junction contained 6 bases not matched to a gene. The CDR3 nucleotides read TGTGCCAGCAGCCCCGGGACAGGGGGAGGCGAGCAGTACTTC. Its translation is CASSPGTGGGEQYF.

This clone was observed a handful of times. The gene calls are TRBV25-1 and TRBJ2-5, with D perhaps being TRBD1 or TRBD2 (7 bases each). Trimming took 7 bases from V and 2 from J, leaving 17 bases between them. Germline V lookup: CDR1 MGHDK, CDR2 SYGVNS. The CDR3 loop spans 15 amino acids. The chain's CDR3 is CASTPGGERQETQYF. The CDR3 DNA reads as TGTGCCAGCACCCCAGGGGGGGAACGGCAAGAGACCCAGTACTTC.

The chain carries TRBV2 and TRBJ1-3; no reliable D call. Germline-derived CDR1 and CDR2 are SNHLY and FYNNEI. Between the trimmed V and J ends, which lost 3 bases and 2 bases, there was a span of 8 bases. CDR3 length equals 14 residues. The CDR3 loop reads CASSDRDTGNTIYF. In nucleotides, the CDR3 is TGTGCCAGCAGTGATAGGGATACTGGAAACACCATATATTTT.

In the case of this clone: A much larger clone lies a single base off, so this may be a read error. The chain couples TRBV27 to TRBJ2-1; 9 bases align to TRBD2. The CDR3 has 14 residues. Per the germline V gene, CDR1 is MNHEY and CDR2 is SMNVEV (reference sequence). The CDR3 protein is CVSRRTSVYNEQFF. The CDR3 region has the DNA TGTGTCAGCAGGAGGACTAGCGTATACAATGAGCAGTTCTTC.

The chain recombines TRBV9 with TRBJ1-2; 9 bases are a match to TRBD1. Losses at the gene ends were 3 bases for V and 5 bases for J; bases not matched to a gene: 8. The CDR3 has 15 amino acids. Per germline, CDR1 SGDLS and CDR2 YYNGEE. CDR3 in amino acids: CASSALSTGGYGYTF. The CDR3, as DNA: TGTGCCAGCAGCGCGCTGTCGACAGGGGGATATGGCTACACCTTC.

The chain has TRBV6-1 and TRBJ1-1, with 9 bases aligning to TRBD1. The CDR3 has 15 residues. J gave up 4 bases and V 3 bases, and 6 bases lay outside the gene matches. Germline CDR1 MNHNS, CDR2 SASEGT. The CDR3 DNA follows: TGTGCCAGCAGTGACCAGGGACAGGGCGTCACTGAAGCTTTCTTT. It encodes CASSDQGQGVTEAFF.

The chain carries TRBV10-3 and TRBJ2-7, with TRBD1 as a possible D gene (7 bases). The length of the CDR3 is 14 residues. Looked up from germline, CDR1 is ENHRY and CDR2 is SYGVKD. Trimming took 6 bases from V and 2 from J, leaving 14 bases between them. CDR3 in amino acids: CAIRSPGGPYEQYF. Written as DNA, the CDR3 is TGTGCCATCAGATCTCCAGGGGGGCCCTACGAGCAGTACTTC.

V is TRBV5-4 and J is TRBJ2-7, with D uncertain. CDR1 is SGHNT, CDR2 YYREEE, per germline (reference sequence). Trimming cost V 4 bases and J 3 bases, with 17 bases left between them. The CDR3 extends over 15 amino acids. The CDR3 protein is CASSDTQEELYEQYF. CDR3 sequence (DNA): TGTGCCAGCAGCGACACCCAGGAAGAACTCTACGAGCAGTACTTC.

CDR3 residues: CASSHATSGPSYEQYF. The CDR3 DNA sequence: TGTGCCAGCAGTCACGCAACTAGCGGACCGTCCTACGAGCAGTACTTC. The genes are TRBV28 and TRBJ2-7; TRBD2 matches 8 bases. Looked up from germline, CDR1 is MDHEN and CDR2 is SYDVKM. The CDR3 has 16 amino acids. V shed 5 bases and J 1 base; nucleotides not matched to a gene: 10.

V gene TRBV10-3 combines with J gene TRBJ2-1; 7 bases match TRBD2. The V gene's germline CDR1 is ENHRY and CDR2 SYGVKD. This CDR3 contains 16 residues. Trimming at V came to 3 bases and at J to 3 bases, leaving 8 bases not matched to a gene. This chain's CDR3 is CAISEGGGSGYNEQFF. In DNA form, the CDR3 reads TGTGCCATCAGTGAAGGCGGGGGATCAGGCTACAATGAGCAGTTCTTC.

This chain connects TRBV28 to TRBJ1-5; weak D call: TRBD1 (6 bases). There are 14 residues in the CDR3. Trimming removed 2 bases at V and 4 bases at J, with 9 bases between. The germline V gene has CDR1 MDHEN and CDR2 SYDVKM. DNA of the CDR3: TGTGCCAGCAGTTTAGGGGGCGATAATCAGCCCCAGCATTTT. Translated, it gives CASSLGGDNQPQHF.

This clone has at least ten counts. Other DNA variants within this sample encode the same CDR3. CDR3 loop: CASSRNYGYTF. The CDR3 coding sequence is TGTGCCAGCAGCCGTAACTATGGCTACACCTTC. This chain connects TRBV28 to TRBJ1-2; no clear D gene. The length of the CDR3 is 11 residues. Germline-derived CDR1 and CDR2 are MDHEN and SYDVKM. Trimming stripped 6 bases from V and 1 base from J, with 3 bases between.

CDR3 sequence (DNA): TGTGCCAGCAGTTACGGCGCAGGCGGGGGCTACACCTTC. It translates to CASSYGAGGGYTF. The V call is TRBV6-6, the J call TRBJ1-2; D remains unclear. Germline loops: CDR1 MNHNY, CDR2 SVGAGI (reference sequence). The CDR3 has 13 amino acids. The germline V and J ends were trimmed by 2 bases and 8 bases, with 12 bases remaining between them.

This clone was counted many times. The V and J genes are TRBV28 and TRBJ1-2; weak D call: TRBD1 (5 bases). This CDR3 has 11 amino acids. Deletions cut 2 bases from V and 14 bases from J, with 12 bases between. Germline CDR1 is MDHEN and CDR2 is SYDVKM. The CDR3 nucleotides read TGTGCCAGCAGTTTAAGAGGGGCGGGTACCTTC. It yields the protein CASSLRGAGTF.